This TCR beta chain was recorded in a study of PD-L1 blockade in urothelial cancer. The CDR3 has 15 amino acids. V was clipped by 1 base and J by 4 bases, with 13 bases between them. The germline gives CDR1 SEHNR, CDR2 FQNEAQ (reference sequence). This clone was counted only a few times. Sample time point: pretreatment peripheral blood. Method: immunoSEQ multiplex PCR; TCRdb's copy keeps in-frame clones and lacks some. The sample has about 52,000 clones; around 74% are singletons. The chain couples TRBV7-9 to TRBJ1-2; D perhaps matches TRBD1 (5 bases). The receptor's source is a man aged 70-80 years with urothelial cancer. The sequenced sample was PBMCs, obtained around atezolizumab (anti-PD-L1) treatment. CDR3 coding DNA: TGTGCCAGCAGCTTAGGGGGGGGGATGGGCTATGGCTACACCTTC. Its protein is CASSLGGGMGYGYTF. Full variable domain (missing parts from reference TRBV7-9 and TRBJ1-2): DTGVSQNPRHKITKRGQNVTFRCDPISEHNRLYWYRQTLGQGPEFLTYFQNEAQLEKSRLLSDRFSAERPKGSFSTLEIQRTEQGDSAMYLCASSLGGGMGYGYTFGSGTRLTVV.